This TCR beta chain was sequenced for a study of a mutant IDH1 vaccine in newly diagnosed glioma. Turning to the study itself: Of the patients given treatment, approximately 60% were male and 37.5% were female, and a mean age of approximately 37 years was recorded.

Worth noting for this clone: No antigen is known for it.

The repertoire was sequenced with immunoSEQ multiplex PCR; TCRdb's copy has only in-frame clones and lacks some. This sample carries about 48,000 clones, around 80% of them seen once, and the ten largest clones take over 6.5%. V lost 0 bases and J 4 bases, leaving 14 bases between the germline ends. CDR3 length: 16 residues. Germline V lookup: CDR1 SGHRS, CDR2 YFSETQ. The time point denotes: week 35, safety follow-up. With topical imiquimod, each dose of the vaccine consisted of 300 ug of mutant IDH1 20-mer peptide. Astrocytomas that were new, WHO grade 3 or 4, IDH1-mutant and ATRX-lost were present in the donors.

The input for sequencing was PBMCs, taken from a glioma patient whose treatment included an IDH1 peptide vaccine. The TCR was taken from a middle-aged man with glioma. This rearrangement joins TRBV5-1 to TRBJ1-3; the D is unclear. This CDR3 is CASSLVPQAWGNTIYF. DNA for the CDR3: TGCGCCAGCAGCTTGGTTCCCCAGGCTTGGGGAAACACCATATATTTT.